A single sample is the source of the 23 T cell receptor beta chains below, sequenced in a study of cytomegalovirus exposure and HLA in healthy donors. Repertoires were generated with immunoSEQ multiplex PCR, while TCRdb's copy carries only in-frame clones and drops some. The table records about 170,000 clones, roughly 91% of them present only once. The sample consisted of PBMCs. The receptors shown here come from a woman aged 18-30 years in good health and CMV-seropositive.

CDR3 nucleotides: TGTGCCAGCAGTTACGGGACAGGGACTACGAACACTGAAGCTTTCTTT. Translated, it gives CASSYGTGTTNTEAFF. This chain uses TRBV6-5 with TRBJ1-1; 9 bases line up with TRBD1. The V and J ends lost 2 bases and 1 base, in that order; junction bases with no gene match: 5. There are 16 residues in the CDR3. The germline gives CDR1 MNHEY, CDR2 SVGAGI.

J is TRBJ2-1 and V is TRBV19; TRBD1 might be the D (5 bases). The V end was cut by 3 bases, the J end by 0 bases, with 9 bases between. Germline V gene lookup returns CDR1 LNHDA and CDR2 SQIVND (reference sequence). There are 15 residues in the CDR3. CDR3 sequence: CASSIAGHSYNEQFF. The CDR3 DNA reads TGTGCCAGTAGTATCGCAGGGCACTCCTACAATGAGCAGTTCTTC.

Here the CDR3 reads CASSMHRGSKETQYF. CDR3 bases: TGCGCCAGCAGCATGCACAGGGGCTCCAAAGAGACCCAGTACTTC. V usage is TRBV4-1 and J usage is TRBJ2-5; 7 nucleotides match TRBD1. Losses at the gene ends were 5 bases for V and 3 bases for J; bases not matched to a gene: 9. The germline V gene encodes CDR1 MGHRA and CDR2 YSYEKL. CDR3 length equals 15 residues.

V and J are TRBV4-3 and TRBJ2-2, with TRBD2 matching over 8 bases. Trimming removed 0 bases from V and 5 bases from J; junction bases left unmatched: 5. The germline V gene encodes CDR1 LGHNA and CDR2 YSLEER. The CDR3 sequence is 16 residues long. The chain's CDR3 is CASSQDTGGGTGELFF. The CDR3 bases are TGCGCCAGCAGCCAAGACACGGGAGGGGGGACCGGGGAGCTGTTTTTT.

The J gene is TRBJ2-4, the V gene TRBV6-1; 9 nucleotides agree with TRBD2. The CDR3 sequence is 19 residues long. CDR1 and CDR2 from the germline V gene are MNHNS and SASEGT. V lost 0 bases, J lost 0 bases, and 9 bases stayed unmatched. The CDR3: CASSEAVASGKIAKNIQYF. The CDR3 nucleotides read TGTGCCAGCAGTGAAGCGGTGGCTAGCGGGAAGATAGCCAAAAACATTCAGTACTTC.

The chain employs TRBV28 and TRBJ2-2; no clear D. V lost 5 bases to trimming and J lost 1 base, with 8 bases between them. The CDR3 length is 14 residues. From germline, CDR1 is MDHEN and CDR2 SYDVKM. The CDR3 protein is CASSGRVNTGELFF. The CDR3 DNA sequence: TGTGCCAGCAGTGGCCGGGTGAACACCGGGGAGCTGTTTTTT. Full variable domain (missing parts from reference TRBV28 and TRBJ2-2): DVKVTQSSRYLVKRTGEKVFLECVQDMDHENMFWYRQDPGLGLRLIYFSYDVKMKEKGDIPEGYSVSREKKERFSLILESASTNQTSMYLCASSGRVNTGELFFGEGSRLTVL.

The CDR3 reads CASSQVNLYEQYF. In DNA form, the CDR3 reads TGTGCCAGCAGCCAGGTAAACCTCTACGAGCAGTACTTC. The chain carries TRBV25-1 and TRBJ2-7; no firm D call. Per the germline V gene, CDR1 is MGHDK and CDR2 is SYGVNS. There are 13 residues in the CDR3. Trimming removed 6 bases from V and 3 bases from J, with 12 bases in between.

The rearrangement uses TRBV7-9 and TRBJ2-5, with D possibly matching TRBD1 (7 bases). Trimming left V 2 bases short and J 2 bases short, with 21 bases between. The CDR3 contains 18 residues. Germline CDR1 is SEHNR and CDR2 is FQNEAQ (reference sequence). CDR3 nucleotide sequence: TGTGCCAGCAGCTTACCCTCGGGAGAGGGACAGACGCAAGAGACCCAGTACTTC. Translated, it gives CASSLPSGEGQTQETQYF. Supplemented by reference TRBV7-9 and TRBJ2-5, the full variable domain reads DTGVSQNPRHKITKRGQNVTFRCDPISEHNRLYWYRQTLGQGPEFLTYFQNEAQLEKSRLLSDRFSAERPKGSFSTLEIQRTEQGDSAMYLCASSLPSGEGQTQETQYFGPGTRLLVL.

The V and J genes are TRBV6-1 and TRBJ2-3; the match to TRBD2 covers 7 bases. V shed 2 bases, J shed 2 bases, and the junction held 4 bases outside the gene matches. The CDR3 spans 15 residues. Germline-derived CDR1 and CDR2 are MNHNS and SASEGT. CDR3 protein: CASSELAELTDTQYF. The CDR3 DNA is TGTGCCAGCAGTGAACTAGCGGAGCTCACAGATACGCAGTATTTT.

This chain links TRBV28 with TRBJ2-7; 10 nucleotides align to TRBD1. The V gene's germline CDR1 is MDHEN and CDR2 SYDVKM. V lost 7 bases, J lost 7 bases, and 10 bases stayed unmatched. The CDR3 loop spans 14 amino acids. CDR3 sequence (DNA): TGTGCCAGCAAGTCGGGACAGGGGTATAGGGAGCAGTACTTC. This translates into CASKSGQGYREQYF.

The chain combines TRBV5-1 with TRBJ2-1; 7 bases agree with TRBD2. The CDR3 has 16 residues. Trimming at V came to 3 bases and at J to 0 bases, leaving 6 bases not matched to a gene. Per the germline V gene, CDR1 is SGHRS and CDR2 is YFSETQ. CDR3: CASSSGTTSSYNEQFF. The CDR3 nucleotides read TGCGCCAGCAGCTCCGGGACTACCAGCTCCTACAATGAGCAGTTCTTC.

About this clone: The sample carries other DNA sequences with the same CDR3. CDR3 residues: CAWSVSLNTEAFF. Here the CDR3 DNA reads TGTGCCTGGAGTGTATCCCTTAACACTGAAGCTTTCTTT. The chain combines TRBV30 with TRBJ1-1; unclear D gene. V lost 0 bases and J lost 2, with 7 bases in between. Germline V lookup: CDR1 GTSNPN, CDR2 SVGIG (reference sequence). The length of the CDR3 is 13 residues.

The rearrangement joins TRBV28 to TRBJ2-7, with TRBD1 identical over 7 bases. Per germline, CDR1 MDHEN and CDR2 SYDVKM. The trim removed 3 bases at V and 4 bases at J, leaving 0 bases unmatched. This CDR3 is built from 12 residues. CDR3 DNA sequence: TGTGCCAGCAGTTTGACAGGGTACGAGCAGTACTTC. Protein product: CASSLTGYEQYF.

This rearrangement joins TRBV30 to TRBJ2-7, with D maybe TRBD1 (6 bases). Trimming stripped 4 bases from V and 3 bases from J, with 19 bases between. Germline V gene lookup returns CDR1 GTSNPN and CDR2 SVGIG (reference sequence). This CDR3 is built from 15 residues. The CDR3 spells CAWIRGGENGYEQYF. Here the CDR3 DNA reads TGTGCCTGGATCCGAGGGGGAGAAAACGGCTACGAGCAGTACTTC.

This CDR3 is CASSLGDADNEQFF. CDR3 coding DNA: TGTGCCAGCAGCTTAGGCGACGCGGACAATGAGCAGTTCTTC. The chain employs TRBV7-3 and TRBJ2-1; D is ambiguous. The length of the CDR3 is 14 residues. The germline V gene encodes CDR1 SGHTA and CDR2 FQGTGA. With 2 bases removed from V and 5 bases from J, the gap between germline ends came to 10 bases.

The chain carries TRBV7-2 and TRBJ2-5; 9 nucleotides line up with TRBD2. This CDR3 comprises 17 residues. With V trimmed by 3 bases and J by 7 bases, 15 bases remained unmatched. The germline V gene has CDR1 SGHTA and CDR2 FQGNSA. CDR3 protein: CASSFLAGVQQGGTQYF. DNA of the CDR3: TGTGCCAGCAGCTTCTTAGCGGGAGTTCAACAAGGAGGGACCCAGTACTTC.

The chain recombines TRBV11-2 with TRBJ2-3; D unresolved. Per the germline V gene, CDR1 is SGHAT and CDR2 is FQNNGV. The CDR3 loop spans 13 amino acids. Trimming left V 5 bases short and J 0 bases short, with 6 bases between. The CDR3 spells CASSPPSTDTQYF. The CDR3 nucleotides are TGTGCCAGCAGCCCCCCTAGCACAGATACGCAGTATTTT.

The chain has TRBV5-1 and TRBJ2-1; 9 nucleotides agree with TRBD2. V dropped 2 bases and J dropped 3; count of bases not matched to a gene: 3. The germline gives CDR1 SGHRS, CDR2 YFSETQ. This CDR3 contains 15 residues. CDR3 residues: CASSLAGGFYNEQFF. CDR3 DNA sequence: TGCGCCAGCAGCTTAGCGGGAGGTTTCTACAATGAGCAGTTCTTC.

This clone was seen just once. V usage is TRBV15 and J usage is TRBJ2-1, with 11 bases that match TRBD2. V was pared by 3 bases and J by 14 bases, with 15 bases of the junction left unmatched. Germline V lookup: CDR1 LNHNV, CDR2 YYDKDF (reference sequence). The CDR3 contains 16 residues. In DNA form, the CDR3 reads TGTGCCACCAGCAGTTTCGTAGGGCTAGCGGGAGGCCACAAGTTCTTC. Translated: CATSSFVGLAGGHKFF.

V and J are TRBV7-2 and TRBJ2-1; D remains unclear. The CDR3 sequence is 14 residues long. The germline V gene has CDR1 SGHTA and CDR2 FQGNSA. Trimming cost V 6 bases and J 9 bases, with 18 bases left between them. CDR3 nucleotides: TGTGCCAGCAGACAAATCAACAGATTAGGTGAGCAGTTCTTC. Protein product: CASRQINRLGEQFF.

The genes are TRBV11-2 and TRBJ2-2; no clear D. The CDR3 loop spans 15 amino acids. Looked up from germline, CDR1 is SGHAT and CDR2 is FQNNGV. Trimming removed 1 base at V and 3 bases at J, with 9 bases between. The DNA for the CDR3 is TGTGCCAGCAGCTTAGTTTTCGGAGACACCGGGGAGCTGTTTTTT. Its translation is CASSLVFGDTGELFF.

This chain connects TRBV30 to TRBJ1-5, with unresolved D. This CDR3 has 13 residues. V was clipped by 5 bases and J by 2 bases, with 10 bases between them. Germline V CDR1 and CDR2: GTSNPN, SVGIG (reference sequence). CDR3 nucleotides: TGTGCCTGGGCATCAGAGGGCAATCAGCCCCAGCATTTT. Translating it yields CAWASEGNQPQHF.

The V and J genes are TRBV30 and TRBJ2-3, with 7 bases that match TRBD2. Germline CDR1 GTSNPN, CDR2 SVGIG (reference sequence). The CDR3 is made up of 13 amino acids. The CDR3 loop is CAHSGGYTDTQYF. CDR3 sequence (DNA): TGTGCACACTCGGGGGGATACACAGATACGCAGTATTTT.